This TCR beta chain was retrieved from a study of T cells in Graves' hyperthyroidism and ophthalmopathy. Study-level points and caveats: Appearing also in blood were most of the thyroid clonotypes expanded above 0.001. Ophthalmopathy was separated from stable hyperthyroidism by a 13 V-J model.

This clonotype was found many times. The antigen remains unidentified. This CDR3 is built from 15 residues. V shed 3 bases, J shed 2 bases, and the junction held 5 bases outside the gene matches. Per the germline V gene, CDR1 is SNHLY and CDR2 is FYNNEI. Clinical symptoms, serum thyroxine and TRAb, thyroid ultrasound and orbital computed tomography together formed the diagnostic basis. TCR beta CDR3 regions were amplified from RNA transcripts. The TCR CDR3 first-round RT-PCR relied on the HTBI primer set. MiXCR, run by TCRdb on the multiplex PCR reads, gives a single entry per CDR3 protein. Among 390,000 or so distinct CDR3 sequences listed, about 14% were seen once.

The chain employs TRBV2 and TRBJ2-7; TRBD2 agrees at 9 bases. This receptor was identified in a man younger than 35 with Graves' ophthalmopathy. The sequencing input was blood. In DNA form, the CDR3 reads TGTGCCAGCAGTGATTGGGCTAGCGGGGCCTACGAGCAGTACTTC. It specifies CASSDWASGAYEQYF. Variable domain in full (rest from reference TRBV2 and TRBJ2-7): EPEVTQTPSHQVTQMGQEVILRCVPISNHLYFYWYRQILGQKVEFLVSFYNNEISEKSEIFDDQFSVERPDGSNFTLKIRSTKLEDSAMYFCASSDWASGAYEQYFGPGTRLTVT.